The following is a TCR beta chain sequence with its context. The antigen is not known. The sample belongs to a study of T cell responses to AZD1222 COVID-19 vaccine. This CDR3 is built from 13 residues. This table comes from immunoSEQ multiplex PCR, and its TCRdb copy is limited to in-frame clones, with some not included. Among over 110,000 clones listed, around 93% were seen once. Study-wide findings and caveats: Seropositive status at baseline applied to only five to seven AZD1222 recipients.

This chain joins TRBV1 and TRBJ2-3; TRBD2, the table's D call, was not compared with the DNA. TRBV1 is flagged as a pseudogene. The sample was peripheral blood, taken on day 0 of AZD1222 vaccination. The source is an adult in good health. CDR3 sequence reads: CTSSQGLENTQYF. The DNA of the CDR3 is TGCACCAGCAGCCAGGGACTAGAGAATACGCAGTATTTT.